Here is one T cell receptor beta chain with its context. Blood got drawn at baseline, again on cycle 4 day 1, and then on cycle 7 day 1. Germline values: CDR1 LNHDA, CDR2 SQIVND (reference sequence). The CDR3 sequence is 14 residues long. V gave up 11 bases and J gave up 5 bases, with 18 bases separating them. Here immunoSEQ multiplex PCR was the method, and the copy in TCRdb shows in-frame clones only, minus some. The table lists over 55,000 clones, 90% to 95% of them singletons. This sample stems from a study of OX40 agonist ivuxolimab in advanced cancers. The material was CD4+ or CD8+ T cells sorted from blood, obtained in a trial of the OX40 agonist ivuxolimab. The sequence was obtained from an adult with an advanced solid tumor such as melanoma, head and neck, liver or kidney cancer. The genes are TRBV19 and TRBJ2-2, with TRBD2 as a possible D gene (6 bases). CDR3: CASRLEGRTGELFF. For the CDR3, the DNA is TGTGCCTCCCGGCTGGAGGGACGGACCGGGGAGCTGTTTTTT.